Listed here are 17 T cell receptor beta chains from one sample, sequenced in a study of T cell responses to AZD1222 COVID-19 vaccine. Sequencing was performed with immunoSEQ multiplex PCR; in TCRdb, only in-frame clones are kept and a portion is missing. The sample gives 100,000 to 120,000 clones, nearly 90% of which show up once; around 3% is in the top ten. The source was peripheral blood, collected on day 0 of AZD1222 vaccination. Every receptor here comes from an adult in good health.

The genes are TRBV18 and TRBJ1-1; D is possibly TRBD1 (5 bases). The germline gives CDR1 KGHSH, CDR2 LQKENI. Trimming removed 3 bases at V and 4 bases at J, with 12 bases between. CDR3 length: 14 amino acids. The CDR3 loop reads CASSPEVRGTEAFF. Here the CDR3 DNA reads TGTGCCAGCTCACCGGAGGTGAGGGGCACTGAAGCTTTCTTT.

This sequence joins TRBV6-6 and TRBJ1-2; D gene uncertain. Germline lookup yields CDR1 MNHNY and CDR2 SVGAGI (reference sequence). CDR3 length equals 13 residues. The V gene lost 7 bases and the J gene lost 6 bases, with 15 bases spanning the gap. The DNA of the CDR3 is TGTGCCAGCACCTCGCGGGGTTCAGATGGCTACACCTTC. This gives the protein CASTSRGSDGYTF.

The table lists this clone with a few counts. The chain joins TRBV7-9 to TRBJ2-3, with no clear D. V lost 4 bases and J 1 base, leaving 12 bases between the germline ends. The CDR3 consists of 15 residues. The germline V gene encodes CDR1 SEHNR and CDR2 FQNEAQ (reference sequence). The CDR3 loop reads CASSSDLPGTDTQYF. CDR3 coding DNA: TGTGCCAGCAGCTCGGACCTCCCTGGCACAGATACGCAGTATTTT.

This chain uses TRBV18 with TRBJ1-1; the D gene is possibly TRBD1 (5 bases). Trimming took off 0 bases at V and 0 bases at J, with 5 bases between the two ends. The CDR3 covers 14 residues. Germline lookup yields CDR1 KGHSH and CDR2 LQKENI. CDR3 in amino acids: CASSPPDMNTEAFF. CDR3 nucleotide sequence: TGTGCCAGCTCACCACCGGACATGAACACTGAAGCTTTCTTT.

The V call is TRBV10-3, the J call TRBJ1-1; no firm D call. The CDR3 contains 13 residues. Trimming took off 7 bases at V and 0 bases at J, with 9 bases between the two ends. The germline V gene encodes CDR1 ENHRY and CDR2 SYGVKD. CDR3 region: CAITGILNTEAFF. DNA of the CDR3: TGTGCCATCACGGGGATCTTGAACACTGAAGCTTTCTTT.

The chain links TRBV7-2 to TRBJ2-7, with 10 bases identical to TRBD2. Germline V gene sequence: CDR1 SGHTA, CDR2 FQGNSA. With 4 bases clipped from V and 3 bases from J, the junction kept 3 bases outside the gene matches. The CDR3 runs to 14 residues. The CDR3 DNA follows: TGTGCCAGCAGCTATAGCGGGGGGTTCTACGAGCAGTACTTC. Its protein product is CASSYSGGFYEQYF.

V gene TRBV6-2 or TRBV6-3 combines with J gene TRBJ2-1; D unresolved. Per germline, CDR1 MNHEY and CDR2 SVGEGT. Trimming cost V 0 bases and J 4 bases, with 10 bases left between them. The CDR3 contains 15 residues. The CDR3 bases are TGTGCCAGCAGTTACTCAATGCCCCAGTACAATGAGCAGTTCTTC. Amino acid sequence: CASSYSMPQYNEQFF.

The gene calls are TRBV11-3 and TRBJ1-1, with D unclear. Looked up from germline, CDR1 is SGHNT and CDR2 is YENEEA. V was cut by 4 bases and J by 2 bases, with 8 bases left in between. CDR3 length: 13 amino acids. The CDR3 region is CASSYGLNTEAFF. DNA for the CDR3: TGTGCCAGCAGCTACGGCCTTAACACTGAAGCTTTCTTT.

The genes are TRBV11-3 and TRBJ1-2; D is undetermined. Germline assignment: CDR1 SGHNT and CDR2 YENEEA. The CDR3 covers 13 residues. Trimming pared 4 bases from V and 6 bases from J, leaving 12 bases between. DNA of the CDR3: TGTGCCAGCAGCTCCAGATGGGGAAATGGCTACACCTTC. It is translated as CASSSRWGNGYTF.

CDR3 amino acids: CATRLADTQYF. The CDR3 DNA is TGTGCCACCAGGTTAGCAGATACGCAGTATTTT. V and J are TRBV15 and TRBJ2-3, with D hard to call. The V end lost 6 bases, the J end lost 4 bases, and 5 bases lay between the germline ends. This CDR3 has 11 residues. Per the germline V gene, CDR1 is LNHNV and CDR2 is YYDKDF (reference sequence). The entire variable domain, with the rest obtained from reference TRBV15 and TRBJ2-3, is as follows: DAMVIQNPRYQVTQFGKPVTLSCSQTLNHNVMYWYQQKSSQAPKLLFHYYDKDFNNEADTPDNFQSRRPNTSFCFLDIRSPGLGDTAMYLCATRLADTQYFGPGTRLTVL.

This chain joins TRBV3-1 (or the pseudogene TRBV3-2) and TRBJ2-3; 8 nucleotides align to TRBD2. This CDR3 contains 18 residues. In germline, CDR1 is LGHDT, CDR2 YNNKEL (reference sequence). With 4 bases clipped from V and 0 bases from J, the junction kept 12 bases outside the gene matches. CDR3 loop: CASSPRAGGGGSTDTQYF. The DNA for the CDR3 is TGTGCCAGCAGCCCCCGGGCGGGGGGCGGAGGTAGCACAGATACGCAGTATTTT.

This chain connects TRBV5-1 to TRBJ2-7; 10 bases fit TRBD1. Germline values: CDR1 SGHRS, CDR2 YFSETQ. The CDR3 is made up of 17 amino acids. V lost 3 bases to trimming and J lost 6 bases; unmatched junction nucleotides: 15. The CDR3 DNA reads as TGCGCCAGCAGCTCCCGCTTGGGGGGACAGGGGACAATCGAGCAGTACTTC. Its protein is CASSSRLGGQGTIEQYF.

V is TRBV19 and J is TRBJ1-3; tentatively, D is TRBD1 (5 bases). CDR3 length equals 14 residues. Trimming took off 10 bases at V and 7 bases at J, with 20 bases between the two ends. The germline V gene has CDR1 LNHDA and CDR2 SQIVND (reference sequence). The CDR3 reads CATPPGLRKNTIYF. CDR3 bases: TGTGCCACCCCTCCAGGGTTAAGAAAGAACACCATATATTTT.

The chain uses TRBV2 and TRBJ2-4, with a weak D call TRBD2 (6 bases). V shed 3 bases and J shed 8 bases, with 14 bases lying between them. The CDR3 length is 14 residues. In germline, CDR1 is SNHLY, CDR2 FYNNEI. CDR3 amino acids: CASSEMRSGDIQYF. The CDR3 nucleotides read TGTGCCAGCAGTGAGATGAGATCGGGGGACATTCAGTACTTC.

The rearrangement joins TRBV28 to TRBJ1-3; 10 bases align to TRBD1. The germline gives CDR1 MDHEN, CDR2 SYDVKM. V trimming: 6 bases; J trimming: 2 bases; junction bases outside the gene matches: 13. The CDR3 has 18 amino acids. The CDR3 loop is CASRLRPGQGTTGNTIYF. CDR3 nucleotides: TGTGCCAGCAGATTACGACCGGGACAGGGGACGACTGGAAACACCATATATTTT.

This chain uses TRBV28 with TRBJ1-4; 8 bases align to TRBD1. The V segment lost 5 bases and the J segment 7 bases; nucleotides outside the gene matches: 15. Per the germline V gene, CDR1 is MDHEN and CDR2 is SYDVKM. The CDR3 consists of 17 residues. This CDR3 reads CASSASLPGGSREKLFF. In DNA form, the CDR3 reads TGTGCCAGCAGTGCCTCCCTACCAGGGGGCAGCCGTGAAAAACTGTTTTTT.

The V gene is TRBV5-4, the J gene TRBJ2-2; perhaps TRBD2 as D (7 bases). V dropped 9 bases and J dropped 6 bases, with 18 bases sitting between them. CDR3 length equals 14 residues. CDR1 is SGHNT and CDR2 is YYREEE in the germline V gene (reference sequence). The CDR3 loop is CATRTGGASGELFF. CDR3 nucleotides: TGTGCCACCCGAACGGGGGGCGCCTCCGGGGAGCTGTTTTTT.